This T cell receptor (beta chain) came from a study of blood T cells in healthy people across ages. This clonotype showed up just once. CDR3 length: 15 amino acids. V was trimmed by 4 bases and J by 4 bases, leaving 17 bases between them. Germline V lookup: CDR1 MNHEY, CDR2 SVGAGI. A second PCR, run for roughly 7 to 12 cycles, used a sample-barcoded 5' primer plus a J-beta primer mix. TCRdb independently ran MiXCR on the 5' RACE reads; one entry per CDR3 protein. The sample holds hundreds of thousands of distinct CDR3 sequences, approximately 50% seen once. Sequenced material: blood. This TCR came from a man aged 55 to 70 in good health. This chain connects TRBV6-5 to TRBJ2-7, with D tentatively TRBD1 (6 bases). CDR3 amino acids: CASSLSRDIRYEQYF. CDR3 DNA: TGTGCCAGCAGTTTAAGCCGGGACATAAGATACGAGCAGTACTTC.